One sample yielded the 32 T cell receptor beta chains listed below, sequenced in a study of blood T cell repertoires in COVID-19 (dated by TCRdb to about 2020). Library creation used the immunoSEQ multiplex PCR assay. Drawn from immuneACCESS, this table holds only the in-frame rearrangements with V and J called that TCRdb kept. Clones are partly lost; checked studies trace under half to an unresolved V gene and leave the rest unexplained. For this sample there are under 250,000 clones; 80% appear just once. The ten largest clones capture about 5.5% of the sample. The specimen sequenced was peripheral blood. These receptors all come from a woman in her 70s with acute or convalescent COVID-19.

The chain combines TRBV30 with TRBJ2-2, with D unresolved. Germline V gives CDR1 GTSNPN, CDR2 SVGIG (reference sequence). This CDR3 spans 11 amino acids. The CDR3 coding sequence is TGTGCAGTACATTCCGCCGGGGAGCTGTTTTTT. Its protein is CAVHSAGELFF.

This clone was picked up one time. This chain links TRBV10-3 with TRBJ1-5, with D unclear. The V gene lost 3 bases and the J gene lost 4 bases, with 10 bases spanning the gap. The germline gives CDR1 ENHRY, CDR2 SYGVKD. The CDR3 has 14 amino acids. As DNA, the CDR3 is TGTGCCATCAGTGAATTGTCAGGTAATCAGCCCCAGCATTTT. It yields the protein CAISELSGNQPQHF.

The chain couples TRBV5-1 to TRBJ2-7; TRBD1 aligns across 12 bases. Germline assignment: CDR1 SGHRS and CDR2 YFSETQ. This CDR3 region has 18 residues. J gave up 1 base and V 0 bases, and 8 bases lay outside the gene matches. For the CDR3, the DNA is TGCGCCAGCAGCTTGGCCGGGACAGGGGGCCGTTCTTCCTACGAGCAGTACTTC. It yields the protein CASSLAGTGGRSSYEQYF.

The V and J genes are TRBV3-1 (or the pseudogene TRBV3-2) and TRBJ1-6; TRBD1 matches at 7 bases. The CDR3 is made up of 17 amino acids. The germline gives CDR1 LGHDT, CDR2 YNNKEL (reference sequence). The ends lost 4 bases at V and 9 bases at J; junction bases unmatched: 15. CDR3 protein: CASSLQSTGVRISPLHF. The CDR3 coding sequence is TGTGCCAGCAGCCTCCAAAGTACAGGGGTGAGGATTTCACCCCTCCACTTT.

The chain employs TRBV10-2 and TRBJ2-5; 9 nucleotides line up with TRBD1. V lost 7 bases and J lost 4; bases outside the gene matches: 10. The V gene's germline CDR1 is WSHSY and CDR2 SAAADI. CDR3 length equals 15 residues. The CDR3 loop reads CASIADRGDRETQYF. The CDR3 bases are TGCGCCAGCATCGCTGACAGGGGGGATCGAGAGACCCAGTACTTC.

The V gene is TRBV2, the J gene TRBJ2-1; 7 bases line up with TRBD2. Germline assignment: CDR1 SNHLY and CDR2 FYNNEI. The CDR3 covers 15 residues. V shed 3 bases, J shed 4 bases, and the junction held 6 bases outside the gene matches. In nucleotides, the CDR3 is TGTGCCAGCAGTGACGTAGGCGGGAGTTACAATGAGCAGTTCTTC. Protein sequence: CASSDVGGSYNEQFF.

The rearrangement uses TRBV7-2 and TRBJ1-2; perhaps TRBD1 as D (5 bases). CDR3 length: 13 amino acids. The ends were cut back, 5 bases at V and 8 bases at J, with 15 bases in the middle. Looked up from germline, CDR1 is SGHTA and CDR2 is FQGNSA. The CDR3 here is CASSPTGGWGYTF. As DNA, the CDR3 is TGTGCCAGCAGCCCCACAGGCGGTTGGGGCTACACCTTC.

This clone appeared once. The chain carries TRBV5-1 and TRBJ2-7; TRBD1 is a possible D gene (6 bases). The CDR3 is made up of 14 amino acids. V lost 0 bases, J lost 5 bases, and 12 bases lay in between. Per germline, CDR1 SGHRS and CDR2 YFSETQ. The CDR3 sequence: CASSLGGRENEQYF. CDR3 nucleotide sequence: TGCGCCAGCAGCTTGGGGGGGCGCGAGAACGAGCAGTACTTC. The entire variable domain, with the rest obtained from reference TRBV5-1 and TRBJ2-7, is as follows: KAGVTQTPRYLIKTRGQQVTLSCSPISGHRSVSWYQQTPGQGLQFLFEYFSETQRNKGNFPGRFSGRQFSNSRSEMNVSTLELGDSALYLCASSLGGRENEQYFGPGTRLTVT.

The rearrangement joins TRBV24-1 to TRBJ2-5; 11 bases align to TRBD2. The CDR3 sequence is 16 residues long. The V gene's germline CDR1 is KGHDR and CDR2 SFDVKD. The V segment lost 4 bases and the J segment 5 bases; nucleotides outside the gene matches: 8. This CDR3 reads CATSDQKLAGDETQYF. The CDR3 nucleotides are TGTGCCACCAGTGACCAGAAACTAGCGGGAGATGAGACCCAGTACTTC.

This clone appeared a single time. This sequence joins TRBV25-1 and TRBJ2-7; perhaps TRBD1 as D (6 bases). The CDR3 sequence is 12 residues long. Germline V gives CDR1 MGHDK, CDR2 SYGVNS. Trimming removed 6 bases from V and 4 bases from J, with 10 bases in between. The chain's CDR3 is CASREDRYEQYF. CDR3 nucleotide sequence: TGTGCCAGCAGAGAGGACAGATACGAGCAGTACTTC.

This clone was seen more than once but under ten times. This CDR3 is CSASRGSNTGELFF. The DNA of the CDR3 is TGCAGTGCTAGTCGGGGGTCTAACACCGGGGAGCTGTTTTTT. The chain recombines TRBV20-1 with TRBJ2-2, with a tentative D call TRBD2 (6 bases). This CDR3 spans 14 amino acids. The V and J ends lost 3 bases and 2 bases respectively, with 10 bases between them. Germline values: CDR1 DFQATT, CDR2 SNEGSKA (reference sequence).

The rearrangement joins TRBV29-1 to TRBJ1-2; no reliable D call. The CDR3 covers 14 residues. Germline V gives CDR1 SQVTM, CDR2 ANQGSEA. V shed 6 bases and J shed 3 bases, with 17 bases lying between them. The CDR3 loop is CSVGGRAMDYGYTF. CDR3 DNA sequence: TGCAGCGTCGGAGGGAGGGCTATGGACTATGGCTACACCTTC.

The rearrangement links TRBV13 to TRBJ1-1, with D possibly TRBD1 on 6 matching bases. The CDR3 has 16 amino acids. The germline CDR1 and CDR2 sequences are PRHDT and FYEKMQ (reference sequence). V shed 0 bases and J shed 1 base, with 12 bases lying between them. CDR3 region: CASSLGRPGENTEAFF. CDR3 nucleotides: TGTGCCAGCAGCTTAGGCCGACCAGGGGAGAACACTGAAGCTTTCTTT. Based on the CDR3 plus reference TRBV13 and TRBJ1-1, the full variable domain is AAGVIQSPRHLIKEKRETATLKCYPIPRHDTVYWYQQGPGQDPQFLISFYEKMQSDKGSIPDRFSAQQFSDYHSELNMSSLELGDSALYFCASSLGRPGENTEAFFGQGTRLTVV.

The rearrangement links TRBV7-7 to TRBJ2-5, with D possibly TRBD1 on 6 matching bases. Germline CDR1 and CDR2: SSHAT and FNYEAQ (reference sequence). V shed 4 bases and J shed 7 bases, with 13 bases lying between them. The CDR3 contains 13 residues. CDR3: CASSSQTGGTQYF. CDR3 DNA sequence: TGTGCCAGCAGCTCTCAGACAGGAGGGACCCAGTACTTC.

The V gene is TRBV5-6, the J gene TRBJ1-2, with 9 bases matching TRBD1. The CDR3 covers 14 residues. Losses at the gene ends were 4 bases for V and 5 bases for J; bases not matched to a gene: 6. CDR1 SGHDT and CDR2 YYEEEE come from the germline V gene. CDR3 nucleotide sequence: TGTGCCAGCAGCCAAGACAGGGGGATTTATGGCTACACCTTC. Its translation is CASSQDRGIYGYTF. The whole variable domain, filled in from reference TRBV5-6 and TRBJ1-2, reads DAGVTQSPTHLIKTRGQQVTLRCSPKSGHDTVSWYQQALGQGPQFIFQYYEEEERQRGNFPDRFSGHQFPNYSSELNVNALLLGDSALYLCASSQDRGIYGYTFGSGTRLTVV.

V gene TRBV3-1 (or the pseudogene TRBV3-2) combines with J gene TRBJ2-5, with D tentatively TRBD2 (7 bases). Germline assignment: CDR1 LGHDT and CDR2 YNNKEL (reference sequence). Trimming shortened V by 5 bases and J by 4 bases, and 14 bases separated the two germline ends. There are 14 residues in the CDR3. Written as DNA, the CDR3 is TGTGCCAGCAGCGTTTGGGAGGGGGTAGAGACCCAGTACTTC. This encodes CASSVWEGVETQYF.

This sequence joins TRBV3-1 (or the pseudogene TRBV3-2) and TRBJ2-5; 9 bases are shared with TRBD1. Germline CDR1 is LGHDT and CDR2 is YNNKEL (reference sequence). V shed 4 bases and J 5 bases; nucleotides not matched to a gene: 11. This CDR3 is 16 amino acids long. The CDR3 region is CASSRGPGQGEETQYF. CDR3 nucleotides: TGTGCCAGCAGCCGCGGACCGGGACAGGGTGAGGAGACCCAGTACTTC.

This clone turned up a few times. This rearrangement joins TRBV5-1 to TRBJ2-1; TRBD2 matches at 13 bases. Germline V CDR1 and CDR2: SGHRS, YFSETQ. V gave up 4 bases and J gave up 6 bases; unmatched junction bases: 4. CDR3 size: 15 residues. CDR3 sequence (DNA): TGCGCCAGCAGCCTATGGACTAGCGGGAGCAATGAGCAGTTCTTC. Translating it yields CASSLWTSGSNEQFF.

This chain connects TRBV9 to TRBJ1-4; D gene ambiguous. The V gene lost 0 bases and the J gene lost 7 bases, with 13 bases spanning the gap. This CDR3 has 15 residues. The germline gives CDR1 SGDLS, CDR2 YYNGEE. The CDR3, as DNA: TGTGCCAGCAGCGTAGCCTGGGGAGGGCGTGAAAAACTGTTTTTT. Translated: CASSVAWGGREKLFF.

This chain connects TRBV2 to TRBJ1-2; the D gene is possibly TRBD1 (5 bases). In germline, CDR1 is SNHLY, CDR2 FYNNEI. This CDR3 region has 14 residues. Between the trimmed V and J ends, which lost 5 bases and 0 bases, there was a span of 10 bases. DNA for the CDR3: TGTGCCAGCAGTCGTGACAGTGCTAACTATGGCTACACCTTC. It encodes CASSRDSANYGYTF. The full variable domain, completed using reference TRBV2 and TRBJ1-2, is EPEVTQTPSHQVTQMGQEVILRCVPISNHLYFYWYRQILGQKVEFLVSFYNNEISEKSEIFDDQFSVERPDGSNFTLKIRSTKLEDSAMYFCASSRDSANYGYTFGSGTRLTVV.

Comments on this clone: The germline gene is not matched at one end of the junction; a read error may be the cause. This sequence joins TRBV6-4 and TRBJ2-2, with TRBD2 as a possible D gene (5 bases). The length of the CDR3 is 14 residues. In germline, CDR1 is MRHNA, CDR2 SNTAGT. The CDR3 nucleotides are TGTGCCAGCAGAGACTATACGAACACCGGGGAGCTGTTTTTT. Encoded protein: CASRDYTNTGELFF.

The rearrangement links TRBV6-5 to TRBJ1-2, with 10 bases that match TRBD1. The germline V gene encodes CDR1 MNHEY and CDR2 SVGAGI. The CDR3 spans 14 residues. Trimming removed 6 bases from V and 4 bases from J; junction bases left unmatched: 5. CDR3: CASRRQGASYGYTF. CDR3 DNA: TGTGCCAGCAGGCGACAGGGGGCATCCTATGGCTACACCTTC.

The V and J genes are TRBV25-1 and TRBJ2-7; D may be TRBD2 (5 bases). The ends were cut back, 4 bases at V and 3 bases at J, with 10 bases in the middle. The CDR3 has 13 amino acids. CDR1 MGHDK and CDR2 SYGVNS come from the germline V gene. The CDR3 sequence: CASSGGPIYEQYF. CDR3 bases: TGTGCCAGCAGTGGAGGGCCAATCTACGAGCAGTACTTC.

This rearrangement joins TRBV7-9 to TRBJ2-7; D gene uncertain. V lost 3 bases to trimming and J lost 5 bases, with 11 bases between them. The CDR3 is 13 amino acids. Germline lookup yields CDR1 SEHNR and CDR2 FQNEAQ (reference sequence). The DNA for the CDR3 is TGTGCCAGCAGCTTTCGGGTGATCGACGAGCAGTACTTC. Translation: CASSFRVIDEQYF.

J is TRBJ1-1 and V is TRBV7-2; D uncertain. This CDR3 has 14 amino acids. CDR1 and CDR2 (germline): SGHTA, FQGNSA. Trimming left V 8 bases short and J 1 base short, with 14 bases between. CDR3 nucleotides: TGTGCCAGCGGGCTCGGGGAAAAGAACACTGAAGCTTTCTTT. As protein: CASGLGEKNTEAFF.

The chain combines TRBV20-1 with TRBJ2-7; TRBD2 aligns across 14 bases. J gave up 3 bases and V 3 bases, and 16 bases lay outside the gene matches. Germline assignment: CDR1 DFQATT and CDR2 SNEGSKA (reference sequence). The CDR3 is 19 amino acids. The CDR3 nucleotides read TGCAGTGCTAGTAGGGGGGGACCGGGACTAGCGGGAGTCGGCTACGAGCAGTACTTC. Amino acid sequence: CSASRGGPGLAGVGYEQYF.

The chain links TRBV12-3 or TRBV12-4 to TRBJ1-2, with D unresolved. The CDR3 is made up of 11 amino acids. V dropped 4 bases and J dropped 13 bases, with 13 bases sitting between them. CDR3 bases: TGTGCCAGCAGTTCCGGACTGAGAATCACCTTC. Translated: CASSSGLRITF.

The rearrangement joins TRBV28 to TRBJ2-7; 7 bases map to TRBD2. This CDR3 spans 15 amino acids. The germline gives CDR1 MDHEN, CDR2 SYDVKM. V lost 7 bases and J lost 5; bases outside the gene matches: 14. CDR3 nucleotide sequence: TGTGCCAGCACCGTTAGCGGGCGCCCACCCCACGAGCAGTACTTC. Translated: CASTVSGRPPHEQYF.

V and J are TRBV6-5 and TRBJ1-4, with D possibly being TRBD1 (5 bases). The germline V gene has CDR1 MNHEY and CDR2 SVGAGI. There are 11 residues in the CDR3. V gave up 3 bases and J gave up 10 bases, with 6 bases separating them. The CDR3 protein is CASSYQGKLFF. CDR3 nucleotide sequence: TGTGCCAGCAGTTATCAGGGAAAACTGTTTTTT.

The CDR3: CASSSPAGGQDTQYF. As DNA, the CDR3 is TGTGCCAGCAGTTCCCCTGCGGGGGGACAAGATACGCAGTATTTT. The V call is TRBV27, the J call TRBJ2-3; 8 bases match TRBD2. CDR1 and CDR2 from the germline V gene are MNHEY and SMNVEV (reference sequence). This CDR3 is 15 amino acids long. Trimming cost V 4 bases and J 5 bases; bases outside gene matches: 8.

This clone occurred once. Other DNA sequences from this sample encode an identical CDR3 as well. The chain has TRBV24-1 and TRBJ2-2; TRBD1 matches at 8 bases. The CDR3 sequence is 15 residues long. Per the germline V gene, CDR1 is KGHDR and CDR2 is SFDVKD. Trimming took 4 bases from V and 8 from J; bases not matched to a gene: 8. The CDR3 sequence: CATSDPGQGAGELFF. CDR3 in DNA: TGTGCCACCAGTGACCCCGGACAGGGAGCGGGGGAGCTGTTTTTT.

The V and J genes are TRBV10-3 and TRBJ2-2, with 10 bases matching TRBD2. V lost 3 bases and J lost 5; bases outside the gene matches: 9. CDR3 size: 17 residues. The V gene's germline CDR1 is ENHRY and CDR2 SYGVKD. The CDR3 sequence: CAISETVVAGGTGELFF. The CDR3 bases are TGTGCCATCAGTGAAACCGTGGTAGCGGGAGGAACCGGGGAGCTGTTTTTT.